Shown below are 20 T cell receptor beta chains from a single sample sequenced in a study of graft-versus-host responses after intestinal transplantation. Clones were read by immunoSEQ multiplex PCR, and TCRdb kept only the in-frame ones, dropping some. The table shows approximately 9,000 clones, with 30% occurring only once. The source material was alloreactive CD4+ T cells from a mixed lymphocyte reaction culture, sampled before intestinal transplant. Subset specified: CFSE-low proliferating T cells sorted from roughly six-day pre-transplant mixed lymphocyte reaction (GvH or HvG direction). The receptors were sampled from a human patient who received an intestinal transplant.

This clone was observed a handful of times. This chain joins TRBV27 and TRBJ1-2; 7 nucleotides line up with TRBD1. V lost 6 bases to trimming and J lost 3 bases; unmatched junction nucleotides: 7. Germline values: CDR1 MNHEY, CDR2 SMNVEV (reference sequence). The length of the CDR3 is 14 residues. CDR3 nucleotide sequence: TGTGCCAGCAGCCTGACAGGGATCCACTATGGCTACACCTTC. Protein: CASSLTGIHYGYTF.

The gene calls are TRBV30 and TRBJ2-7; D gene ambiguous. Deletions cut 4 bases from V and 3 bases from J, with 16 bases between. CDR3 length: 14 amino acids. The germline V gene has CDR1 GTSNPN and CDR2 SVGIG (reference sequence). The chain's CDR3 is CAWKGRLVVYEQYF. The CDR3 DNA reads TGTGCCTGGAAGGGCCGGCTAGTTGTCTACGAGCAGTACTTC.

This chain uses TRBV29-1 with TRBJ2-7, with TRBD1 matching 8 bases. Looked up from germline, CDR1 is SQVTM and CDR2 is ANQGSEA. The CDR3 contains 12 residues. Trimming at V came to 6 bases and at J to 4 bases, leaving 5 bases not matched to a gene. The CDR3 here is CSVRQGLYEQYF. CDR3 DNA: TGCAGCGTCAGACAGGGGCTATACGAGCAGTACTTC.

This clone was found a few times. The genes are TRBV15 and TRBJ2-7; perhaps TRBD1 as D (5 bases). CDR1 and CDR2 from the germline V gene are LNHNV and YYDKDF (reference sequence). Deletions cut 5 bases from V and 6 bases from J, with 14 bases between. The CDR3 consists of 13 residues. CDR3 sequence (DNA): TGTGCCACCAGCCCCGGCGCTAGGGGCGAGCAGTACTTC. Amino acids: CATSPGARGEQYF. Complete variable domain (other parts from reference TRBV15 and TRBJ2-7): DAMVIQNPRYQVTQFGKPVTLSCSQTLNHNVMYWYQQKSSQAPKLLFHYYDKDFNNEADTPDNFQSRRPNTSFCFLDIRSPGLGDTAMYLCATSPGARGEQYFGPGTRLTVT.

By share, this clone ranks as medium-sized. The chain couples TRBV11-3 to TRBJ2-1; possibly TRBD1 for D (6 bases). In germline, CDR1 is SGHNT, CDR2 YENEEA. The CDR3 is 16 amino acids. V was cut by 4 bases and J by 0 bases, with 13 bases left in between. Here the CDR3 reads CASSYRGGSSYNEQFF. As DNA, the CDR3 is TGTGCCAGCAGCTACCGAGGGGGAAGCTCCTACAATGAGCAGTTCTTC.

J is TRBJ2-7 and V is TRBV6-6; D is uncertain. The CDR3 is made up of 12 amino acids. Trimming took off 3 bases at V and 3 bases at J, with 6 bases between the two ends. The germline V gene has CDR1 MNHNY and CDR2 SVGAGI (reference sequence). The CDR3 reads CASSYRDYEQYF. DNA for the CDR3: TGTGCCAGCAGTTATAGGGACTACGAGCAGTACTTC.

The chain joins TRBV5-1 to TRBJ1-2; D unclear. Germline values: CDR1 SGHRS, CDR2 YFSETQ. This CDR3 comprises 12 residues. Trimming removed 0 bases at V and 4 bases at J, with 4 bases between. The CDR3 sequence: CASSLDPYGYTF. The CDR3 bases are TGCGCCAGCAGCTTGGACCCCTATGGCTACACCTTC.

Sample share makes this clone medium-sized (0.01 to 0.1%). The V call is TRBV19, the J call TRBJ1-1; 10 bases line up with TRBD1. V shed 3 bases and J 7 bases; nucleotides not matched to a gene: 5. The length of the CDR3 is 14 residues. The germline V gene has CDR1 LNHDA and CDR2 SQIVND (reference sequence). For the CDR3, the DNA is TGTGCCAGTAGTATGGGGACAGGGGATTTTGAAGCTTTCTTT. It specifies CASSMGTGDFEAFF.

This clone has only a few counts. This clone may be a read error of a much larger clone one base away. The rearrangement joins TRBV4-2 to TRBJ2-3; no definite D call. Germline-derived CDR1 and CDR2 are LGHNA and YNFKEQ. This CDR3 is built from 16 residues. Trimming removed 4 bases from V and 0 bases from J, with 14 bases in between. In DNA, the CDR3 is TGTGCCAGCAGCCCAGGAACTATCACTAGCACAGATACGCAGTATTTT. Amino acids: CASSPGTITSTDTQYF.

The chain carries TRBV4-3 and TRBJ2-7, with no clear D. The V end was cut by 8 bases, the J end by 4 bases, with 15 bases between. Germline lookup yields CDR1 LGHNA and CDR2 YSLEER. This CDR3 is built from 13 residues. In nucleotides, the CDR3 is TGCGCCAGCTCTTGGACCGAGAGATACGAGCAGTACTTC. Protein sequence: CASSWTERYEQYF.

The chain joins TRBV6-5 to TRBJ2-2; 7 nucleotides agree with TRBD1. The CDR3 consists of 15 residues. The germline CDR1 and CDR2 sequences are MNHEY and SVGAGI. The V and J ends lost 4 bases and 5 bases, in that order; junction bases with no gene match: 7. This chain's CDR3 is CASSLGQLRTGELFF. The CDR3 DNA reads as TGTGCCAGCAGTTTGGGACAGCTACGAACCGGGGAGCTGTTTTTT.

This sequence joins TRBV7-9 and TRBJ2-3; D unclear. With 3 bases removed from V and 0 bases from J, the gap between germline ends came to 7 bases. In germline, CDR1 is SEHNR, CDR2 FQNEAQ (reference sequence). The length of the CDR3 is 14 residues. The CDR3 DNA sequence: TGTGCCAGCAGCTTTGGGCAGAGCACAGATACGCAGTATTTT. It specifies CASSFGQSTDTQYF.

This clone qualifies as medium-sized. This chain connects TRBV4-1 to TRBJ2-7; TRBD2 matches 11 bases. V dropped 4 bases and J dropped 2; count of bases not matched to a gene: 10. The germline V gene encodes CDR1 MGHRA and CDR2 YSYEKL. This CDR3 region has 17 residues. The CDR3 DNA sequence: TGCGCCAGCAGCCTCCAAACCACTAGCGGGAGAGCCTACGAGCAGTACTTC. Translation: CASSLQTTSGRAYEQYF.

This clone was seen more than once but under ten times. At one boundary the junction diverges from the germline segment, which might be a read error. The genes are TRBV27 and TRBJ1-1; 7 bases align to TRBD1. The germline CDR1 and CDR2 sequences are MNHEY and SMNVEV (reference sequence). CDR3 length equals 13 residues. CDR3 sequence: CAAQGGLNTEAFF. CDR3 nucleotide sequence: TGCGCAGCCCAGGGGGGCTTGAACACTGAAGCTTTCTTT.

This clone has a handful of counts. CDR3 sequence: CASSLEGNTQYF. The CDR3 DNA reads TGCGCCAGCAGCTTGGAAGGGAATACGCAGTATTTT. V gene TRBV5-1 combines with J gene TRBJ2-3, with D uncertain. The CDR3 has 12 amino acids. Germline lookup yields CDR1 SGHRS and CDR2 YFSETQ. The V gene lost 0 bases and the J gene lost 7 bases, with 6 bases spanning the gap.

This clone was counted between two and nine times. The chain uses TRBV19 and TRBJ1-1; maybe TRBD1 (5 bases). Per germline, CDR1 LNHDA and CDR2 SQIVND (reference sequence). V was cut by 4 bases and J by 4 bases, with 13 bases left in between. This CDR3 spans 14 amino acids. CDR3 region: CASSKLGGGTEAFF. The CDR3 nucleotides read TGTGCCAGTAGTAAATTGGGGGGAGGCACTGAAGCTTTCTTT.

The chain uses TRBV25-1 and TRBJ1-1, with D unresolved. CDR1 is MGHDK, CDR2 SYGVNS, per germline. CDR3 length: 17 residues. V was cut by 0 bases and J by 4 bases, with 18 bases left in between. CDR3 DNA sequence: TGTGCCAGCAGTGAATACGATCTCGGCGATTACGGCACTGAAGCTTTCTTT. Translation: CASSEYDLGDYGTEAFF.

There are a few counts of this clone. The chain couples TRBV19 to TRBJ2-7; D ambiguous. The germline CDR1 and CDR2 sequences are LNHDA and SQIVND (reference sequence). The CDR3 consists of 12 residues. Between the trimmed V and J ends, which lost 3 bases and 4 bases, there was a span of 7 bases. CDR3 region: CASSISGYEQYF. The CDR3 coding sequence is TGTGCCAGTAGTATTTCTGGGTACGAGCAGTACTTC.

This clone turned up a few times. This chain uses TRBV6-1 with TRBJ1-1; 9 positions match TRBD1. Germline V gene sequence: CDR1 MNHNS, CDR2 SASEGT. The CDR3 totals 13 residues. V trimming: 8 bases; J trimming: 4 bases; junction bases outside the gene matches: 5. CDR3: CASGKTGGTEAFF. The DNA for the CDR3 is TGTGCCAGCGGGAAGACAGGGGGCACTGAAGCTTTCTTT.

This clone is medium-sized (0.01 to 0.1%). V is TRBV2 and J is TRBJ1-1; 8 positions match TRBD1. The junction had 8 bases not matched to a gene; V was cut back by 10 bases and J by 7 bases. CDR3 length equals 12 residues. CDR1 is SNHLY and CDR2 is FYNNEI in the germline V gene. The CDR3 DNA follows: TGTGCCATCCCGGCAGGGGGCGTTGAAGCTTTCTTT. Its translation is CAIPAGGVEAFF. Full variable domain (missing parts from reference TRBV2 and TRBJ1-1): EPEVTQTPSHQVTQMGQEVILRCVPISNHLYFYWYRQILGQKVEFLVSFYNNEISEKSEIFDDQFSVERPDGSNFTLKIRSTKLEDSAMYFCAIPAGGVEAFFGQGTRLTVV.